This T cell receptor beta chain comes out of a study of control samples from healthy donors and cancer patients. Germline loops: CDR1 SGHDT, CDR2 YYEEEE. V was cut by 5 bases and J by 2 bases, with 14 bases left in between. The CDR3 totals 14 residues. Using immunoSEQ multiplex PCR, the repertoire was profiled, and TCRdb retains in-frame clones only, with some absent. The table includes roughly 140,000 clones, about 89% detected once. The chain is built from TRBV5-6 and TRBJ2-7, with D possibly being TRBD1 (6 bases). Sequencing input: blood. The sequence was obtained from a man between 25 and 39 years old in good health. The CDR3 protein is CASRLTGETYEQYF. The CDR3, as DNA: TGTGCCAGCAGGCTGACAGGCGAAACCTACGAGCAGTACTTC.